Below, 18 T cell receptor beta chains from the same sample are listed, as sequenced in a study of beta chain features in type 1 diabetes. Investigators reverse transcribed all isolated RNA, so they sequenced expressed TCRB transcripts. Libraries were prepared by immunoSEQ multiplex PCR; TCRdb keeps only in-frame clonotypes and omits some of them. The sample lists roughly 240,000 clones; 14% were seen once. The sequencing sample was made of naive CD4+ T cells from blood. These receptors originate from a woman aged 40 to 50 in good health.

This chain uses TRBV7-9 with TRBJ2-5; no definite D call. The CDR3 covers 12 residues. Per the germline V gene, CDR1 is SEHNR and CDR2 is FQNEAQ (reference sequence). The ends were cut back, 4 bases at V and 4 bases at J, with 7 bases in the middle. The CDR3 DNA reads TGTGCCAGCAGCTCGAAAGCAGAGACCCAGTACTTC. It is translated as CASSSKAETQYF.

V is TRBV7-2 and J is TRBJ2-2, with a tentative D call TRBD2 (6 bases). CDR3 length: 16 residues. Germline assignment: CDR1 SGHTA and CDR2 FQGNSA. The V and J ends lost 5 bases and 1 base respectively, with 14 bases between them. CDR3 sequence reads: CASSPRGGRNTGELFF. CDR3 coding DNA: TGTGCCAGCAGCCCGAGGGGAGGACGGAACACCGGGGAGCTGTTTTTT.

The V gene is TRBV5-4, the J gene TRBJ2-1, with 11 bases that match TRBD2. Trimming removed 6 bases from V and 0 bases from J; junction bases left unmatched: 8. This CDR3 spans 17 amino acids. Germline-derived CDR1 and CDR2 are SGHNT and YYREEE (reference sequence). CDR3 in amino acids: CASMGLAGGGSYNEQFF. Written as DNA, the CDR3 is TGTGCCAGCATGGGGCTAGCGGGGGGTGGCTCCTACAATGAGCAGTTCTTC.

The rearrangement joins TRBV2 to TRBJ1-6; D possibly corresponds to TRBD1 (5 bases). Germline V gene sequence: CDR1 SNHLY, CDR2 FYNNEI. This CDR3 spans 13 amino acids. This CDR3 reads CISRQGPGWSLHF. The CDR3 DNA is TGTATTAGTAGGCAGGGCCCGGGTTGGTCCCTCCACTTT.

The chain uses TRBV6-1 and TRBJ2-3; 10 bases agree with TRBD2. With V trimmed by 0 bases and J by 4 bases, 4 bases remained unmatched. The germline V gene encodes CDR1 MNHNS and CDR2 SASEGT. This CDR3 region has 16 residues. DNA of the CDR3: TGTGCCAGCAGTGAAGCGTCTAGCGGGGGTCCAGATACGCAGTATTTT. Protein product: CASSEASSGGPDTQYF.

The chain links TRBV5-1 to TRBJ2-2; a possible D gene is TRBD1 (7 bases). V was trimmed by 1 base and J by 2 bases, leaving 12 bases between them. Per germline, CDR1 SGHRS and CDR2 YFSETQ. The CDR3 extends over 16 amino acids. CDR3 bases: TGCGCCAGCAGCTTGAGCAGGGGGGCCAACACCGGGGAGCTGTTTTTT. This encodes CASSLSRGANTGELFF.

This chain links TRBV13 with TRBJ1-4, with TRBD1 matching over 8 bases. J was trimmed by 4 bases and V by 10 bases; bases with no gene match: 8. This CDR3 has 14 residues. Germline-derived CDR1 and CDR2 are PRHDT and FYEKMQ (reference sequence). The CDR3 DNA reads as TGTGCCACCAGGGGGCTTTGGGGTAATGAAAAACTGTTTTTT. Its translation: CATRGLWGNEKLFF.

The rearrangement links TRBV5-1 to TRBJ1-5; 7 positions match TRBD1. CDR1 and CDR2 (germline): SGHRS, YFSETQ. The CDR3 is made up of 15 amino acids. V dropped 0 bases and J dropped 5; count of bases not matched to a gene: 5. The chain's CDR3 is CASSLEGASHQPQHF. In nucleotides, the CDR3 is TGCGCCAGCAGCTTGGAGGGGGCCTCCCATCAGCCCCAGCATTTT.

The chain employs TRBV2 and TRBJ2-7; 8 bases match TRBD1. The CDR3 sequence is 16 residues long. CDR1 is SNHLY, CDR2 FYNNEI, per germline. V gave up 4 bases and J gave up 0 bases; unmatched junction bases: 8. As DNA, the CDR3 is TGTGCCAGCAGTGTGGGGGCCGGGACAGGCTCCTACGAGCAGTACTTC. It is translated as CASSVGAGTGSYEQYF.

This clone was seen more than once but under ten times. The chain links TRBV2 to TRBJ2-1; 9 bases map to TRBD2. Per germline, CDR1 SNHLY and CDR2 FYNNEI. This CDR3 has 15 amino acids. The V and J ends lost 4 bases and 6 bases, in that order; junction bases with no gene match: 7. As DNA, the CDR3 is TGTGCCAGCAGTGTCGATAGCGGGGGTGTCAATGAGCAGTTCTTC. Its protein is CASSVDSGGVNEQFF.

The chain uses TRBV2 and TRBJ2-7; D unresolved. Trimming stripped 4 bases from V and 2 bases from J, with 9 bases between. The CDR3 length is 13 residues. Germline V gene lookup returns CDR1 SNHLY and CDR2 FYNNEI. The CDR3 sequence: CASSAFEAYEQYF. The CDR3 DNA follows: TGTGCCAGCAGTGCTTTTGAGGCCTACGAGCAGTACTTC.

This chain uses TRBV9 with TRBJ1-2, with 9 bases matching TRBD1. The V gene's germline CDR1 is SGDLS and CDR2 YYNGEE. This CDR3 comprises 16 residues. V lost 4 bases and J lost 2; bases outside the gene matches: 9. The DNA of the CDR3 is TGTGCCAGCAGCCCCACGACAGGGGGGCTAAACTATGGCTACACCTTC. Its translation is CASSPTTGGLNYGYTF.

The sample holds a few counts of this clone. The CDR3 coding sequence is TGTGCCAGCAGTTATACAGGGGGCGAAGAGACCCAGTACTTC. As protein: CASSYTGGEETQYF. V gene TRBV7-9 combines with J gene TRBJ2-5, with 9 bases lining up with TRBD1. The CDR3 has 14 residues. V trimming: 6 bases; J trimming: 3 bases; junction bases outside the gene matches: 5. The germline V gene encodes CDR1 SEHNR and CDR2 FQNEAQ (reference sequence).

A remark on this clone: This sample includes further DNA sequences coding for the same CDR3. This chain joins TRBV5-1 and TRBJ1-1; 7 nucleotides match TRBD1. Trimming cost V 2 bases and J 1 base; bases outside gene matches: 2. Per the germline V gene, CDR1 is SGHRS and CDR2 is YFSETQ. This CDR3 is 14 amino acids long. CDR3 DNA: TGCGCCAGCAGCTTAAGGACAGGGAACACTGAAGCTTTCTTT. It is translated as CASSLRTGNTEAFF.

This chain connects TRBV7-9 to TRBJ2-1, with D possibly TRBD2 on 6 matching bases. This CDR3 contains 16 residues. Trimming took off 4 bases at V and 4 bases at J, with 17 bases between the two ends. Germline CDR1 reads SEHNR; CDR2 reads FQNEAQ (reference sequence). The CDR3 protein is CASSSLPGGGYNEQFF. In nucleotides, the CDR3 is TGTGCCAGCAGCTCCCTACCCGGGGGAGGTTACAATGAGCAGTTCTTC.

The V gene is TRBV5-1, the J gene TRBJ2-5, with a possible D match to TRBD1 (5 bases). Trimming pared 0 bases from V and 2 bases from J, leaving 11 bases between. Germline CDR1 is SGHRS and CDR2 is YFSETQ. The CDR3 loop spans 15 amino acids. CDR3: CASSLAGISQETQYF. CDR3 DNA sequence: TGCGCCAGCAGCTTGGCAGGGATTTCGCAAGAGACCCAGTACTTC.

The CDR3 nucleotides read TGTGCCAGCAGCGCGACAGATACTGGGGCCAACGTCCTGACTTTC. Translated: CASSATDTGANVLTF. V is TRBV7-9 and J is TRBJ2-6; possible D gene TRBD1, 5 bases. Between the trimmed V and J ends, which lost 5 bases and 2 bases, there was a span of 10 bases. The CDR3 is made up of 15 amino acids. The germline V gene has CDR1 SEHNR and CDR2 FQNEAQ (reference sequence). The full variable domain, rest sourced from reference TRBV7-9 and TRBJ2-6, is DTGVSQNPRHKITKRGQNVTFRCDPISEHNRLYWYRQTLGQGPEFLTYFQNEAQLEKSRLLSDRFSAERPKGSFSTLEIQRTEQGDSAMYLCASSATDTGANVLTFGAGSRLTVL.

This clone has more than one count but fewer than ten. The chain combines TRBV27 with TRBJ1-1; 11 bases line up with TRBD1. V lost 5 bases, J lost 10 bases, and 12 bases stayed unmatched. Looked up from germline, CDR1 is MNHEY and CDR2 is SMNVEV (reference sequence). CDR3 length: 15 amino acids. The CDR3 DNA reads TGTGCCAGCAGTCCCCTAGGACAGGGGGCAGCAGTAGCTTTCTTT. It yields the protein CASSPLGQGAAVAFF.